Below, one TCR beta chain is given with its context. Participant ages covered about 18 to 95 years across 24 US areas. Cohort placement rested on clinical history that participants reported themselves. Per the study methods: Amplification of reference gene primers provided the estimated nucleated cell counts. The assay was immunoSEQ multiplex PCR, and TCRdb's table has in-frame clones only and misses some. D and trimming come from the DNA, and the V and J calls and clone size come from that table. Among 300,000 to 400,000 clones, 80% to 90% were seen once, and the ten largest hold approximately 4.4%. The CDR3 runs to 17 residues. The V end lost 8 bases, the J end lost 0 bases, and 17 bases lay between the germline ends. The germline V gene encodes CDR1 LNHDA and CDR2 SQIVND (reference sequence). These data come from a study of blood T cell repertoires in COVID-19. Study-level background: Sample material is recorded as cDNA or gDNA derived from T cells, B-cell-depleted T cells, or PBMCs.

This TCR derives from a woman between 35 and 50 years old with acute COVID-19. The sample taken for sequencing was PBMCs or T cells enriched from blood (not recorded which). This chain uses TRBV19 with TRBJ2-6; D is perhaps TRBD2 (7 bases). DNA for the CDR3: TGTGCCAGTGCACGGGGGGCTATAAGCTCTGGGGCCAACGTCCTGACTTTC. Translated, it gives CASARGAISSGANVLTF. The full variable domain, rest sourced from reference TRBV19 and TRBJ2-6, is DGGITQSPKYLFRKEGQNVTLSCEQNLNHDAMYWYRQDPGQGLRLIYYSQIVNDFQKGDIAEGYSVSREKKESFPLTVTSAQKNPTAFYLCASARGAISSGANVLTFGAGSRLTVL.